Listed below are T cell receptor beta chains from one sample, sequenced in a study of blood T cell repertoires in COVID-19. Clones were sequenced by immunoSEQ multiplex PCR, and TCRdb holds only the in-frame ones, with some missing. The sample has about 140,000 clones; around three quarters are singletons. Sequences were obtained from peripheral blood. The receptors here all came from a man aged 45-60 years with acute or convalescent COVID-19. Both conserved end residues are part of each CDR3. A D gene is named only where the DNA matches it firmly. Where a row states a size, it is once, few, many or the class of an expanded clone; other rows omit it.

TRBJ1-5 | NA | TRBV3-1/TRBV3-2 | TRBD1 | CASSQQQGAGNQPQHF | TGTGCCAGCAGCCAACAACAGGGGGCAGGCAATCAGCCCCAGCATTTT
TRBJ2-5 | once | TRBV15 | NA | CATSRGSLGETQYF | TGTGCCACCAGCAGAGGAAGTCTAGGAGAGACCCAGTACTTC
TRBJ1-5 | once | TRBV18 | TRBD1 | CASSGQGENQPQHF | TGTGCCAGCTCGGGGCAGGGGGAAAATCAGCCCCAGCATTTT
TRBJ2-7 | NA | TRBV15 | NA | CATSRPTGYEQYF | TGTGCCACCAGCAGACCAACAGGCTACGAGCAGTACTTC
TRBJ2-6 | NA | TRBV18 | TRBD1 | CASSGGTGQYSGANVLTF | TGTGCCAGCTCAGGAGGGACAGGACAATACTCTGGGGCCAACGTCCTGACTTTC
TRBJ1-1 | few | TRBV12-3/TRBV12-4 | NA | CASSSTTGEAFF | TGTGCCAGCAGCTCTACCACGGGAGAAGCTTTCTTT
TRBJ2-7 | NA | TRBV7-6 | NA | CASSNKTGLYEQYF | TGTGCCAGCAGCAATAAGACAGGCCTCTACGAGCAGTACTTC
TRBJ2-2 | NA | TRBV11-2 | TRBD2 | CASSRMGAGGTGELFF | TGTGCCAGCAGCCGCATGGGTGCGGGGGGAACCGGGGAGCTGTTTTTT
TRBJ2-7 | NA | TRBV24-1 | NA | CATQGNYEQYF | TGTGCCACCCAGGGGAACTACGAGCAGTACTTC
TRBJ1-2 | NA | TRBV25-1 | NA | CASSEDWGPSYF | TGTGCCAGCAGTGAAGACTGGGGCCCATCCTACTTC
TRBJ2-5 | NA | TRBV15 | TRBD2 | CATSSTGGSGTQYF | TGTGCCACCAGCAGTACGGGGGGGTCCGGAACCCAGTACTTC
TRBJ1-6 | NA | TRBV5-1 | TRBD1 | CASSSGTGYNSPLHF | TGCGCCAGCAGCTCCGGGACAGGCTATAATTCACCCCTCCACTTT
TRBJ1-3 | NA | TRBV9 | TRBD1 | CASSPRTTGGLPGNTIYF | TGTGCCAGCAGCCCTAGGACCACAGGGGGGTTACCTGGAAACACCATATATTTT
TRBJ2-2 | NA | TRBV5-1 | TRBD1 | CASSLQGQGAVGELFF | TGCGCCAGCAGCTTACAGGGACAGGGGGCAGTCGGGGAGCTGTTTTTT